This TCR beta chain was profiled in a study of beta chain features in type 1 diabetes. General study points: In all four CD4+ subsets, TCRB CDR3 length was significantly, moderately reduced in type 1 diabetes. Because the template was cDNA, high-expressing cells might be over-represented.

The sample holds a few counts of this clone. Its antigen is unknown. Expressed TCRB transcripts were sequenced after all isolated RNA was converted to cDNA. Method: immunoSEQ multiplex PCR; TCRdb's copy keeps in-frame clones and lacks some. The profile covers hundreds of thousands of clones, with 15% appearing a single time and 0.015% to 0.017% taken by the ten largest. From germline, CDR1 is MNHNS and CDR2 SASEGT. V was clipped by 3 bases and J by 2 bases; unmatched bases: 0. The CDR3 sequence is 16 residues long. This chain uses TRBV6-1 with TRBJ2-6; 11 positions match TRBD1. The sequenced sample consisted of naive CD4+ T cells from blood. The sequence was obtained from a man aged 18-30 years with type 1 diabetes. CDR3: CASSEGQGAGANVLTF. In nucleotides, the CDR3 is TGTGCCAGCAGTGAGGGACAGGGGGCTGGGGCCAACGTCCTGACTTTC.